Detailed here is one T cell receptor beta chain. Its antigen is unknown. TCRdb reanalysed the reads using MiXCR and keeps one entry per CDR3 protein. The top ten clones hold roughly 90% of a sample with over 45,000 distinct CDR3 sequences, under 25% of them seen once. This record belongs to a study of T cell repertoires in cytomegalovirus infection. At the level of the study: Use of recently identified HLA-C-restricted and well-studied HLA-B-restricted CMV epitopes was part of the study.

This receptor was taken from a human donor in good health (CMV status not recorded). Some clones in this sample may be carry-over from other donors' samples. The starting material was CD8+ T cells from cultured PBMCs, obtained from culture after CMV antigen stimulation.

The CDR3 here is CASSLAGGVNTEAFF. The CDR3 DNA is TGTGCCAGCAGCTTAGCGGGCGGGGTGAACACTGAAGCTTTCTTT. This sequence joins TRBV7-8 and TRBJ1-1, with unresolved D. Germline V gives CDR1 SGHVS, CDR2 FQNEAQ. This CDR3 has 15 amino acids. Between the trimmed V and J ends, which lost 0 bases and 0 bases, there was a span of 8 bases.